Shown below are 8 T cell receptor delta chains from a single sample sequenced in a study of gamma-delta T cells after stem cell transplantation. TCRdb redid the clone calls on the RT-PCR reads with CATT. The table lists approximately 1,300 delta-chain clones, around 1.9% of them singletons. The specimen sequenced was gamma-delta T cells. The receptors come from a human donor. It is not recorded whose cells these are; they may come from a transplant donor.

As concerns this clone: The TCRdb record carries a much larger clone's protein, which differs from this DNA's translation at residue 4; a read error is the likely cause, and the protein listed here is the DNA translation. The chain combines TRDV2 with TRDJ1; 13 bases line up with TRDD3. J gave up 2 bases and V 5 bases, and 19 bases lay outside the gene matches. Germline V CDR1 and CDR2: GEAIGNYY, EKD. The CDR3 covers 20 residues. The CDR3 bases are TGTGCCTGTGGCCCACTACTGGGGGATACGGAGGTCTCAGAGACCGATAAACTCATCTTT. Translation: CACGPLLGDTEVSETDKLIF.

This clone is medium-sized by share. This sequence is one base from a far larger clone and is likely a read error. The chain uses TRDV1 and TRDJ1, with TRDD3 matching over 9 bases. There are 18 residues in the CDR3. Germline V lookup: CDR1 TSWWSYY, CDR2 QGS. The CDR3: CALPTIPTWTGGLDKPIF. The CDR3 DNA follows: TGTGCTCTCCCTACTATTCCTACGTGGACTGGGGGACTCGATAAACCCATCTTT.

This clone occurred a few times. With a far larger clone one base away, a read error is the likely cause. This rearrangement joins TRDV1 to TRDJ1; D unresolved. CDR3 size: 12 residues. V shed 7 bases and J shed 10 bases, with 16 bases lying between them. The germline gives CDR1 TSWWSYY, CDR2 QGS. Here the CDR3 reads CALEGHLSGLIF. In DNA form, the CDR3 reads TGTGCTCTTGAGGGCCACCTGAGCGGACTCATCTTT.

With regard to this clone: Given a far larger clone just one base away, this is likely a sequencing read error. The same CDR3 arises from other DNA sequences in this sample as well. The J gene is TRDJ1, the V gene TRDV2, with D possibly being TRDD3 (5 bases). This CDR3 is 18 amino acids long. The V gene's germline CDR1 is GEAIGNYY and CDR2 EKD. The V end was cut by 1 base, the J end by 3 bases, with 23 bases between. The CDR3 sequence: CACDTSWGIRRGSDKLIF. CDR3 nucleotide sequence: TGTGCCTGTGACACGTCGTGGGGAATACGCCGGGGGTCCGATAAACTCATCTTT.

A remark on this clone: This likely traces to a read error, being one base from a far larger clone. This rearrangement joins TRDV2 to TRDJ3; 10 bases are shared with TRDD3. V was pared by 0 bases and J by 2 bases, with 12 bases of the junction left unmatched. CDR3 length: 21 residues. CDR1 and CDR2 from the germline V gene are GEAIGNYY and EKD. The CDR3 bases are TGTGCCTGTGACACCGGGAACTGGGGGATGCATCGCCCCTGGGACACCCGACAGATGTTTTTC. It encodes CACDTGNWGMHRPWDTRQMFF.

This clone has more than one count but fewer than ten. The amino acid sequence in TCRdb belongs to a much larger clone and departs from this DNA's translation at residue 12, likely a sequencing read error; the sequence shown is translated from the DNA. The rearrangement uses TRDV2 and TRDJ1; 8 bases are a match to TRDD3. J was trimmed by 0 bases and V by 0 bases; bases with no gene match: 14. The CDR3 sequence is 19 residues long. Per the germline V gene, CDR1 is GEAIGNYY and CDR2 is EKD. The CDR3 region is CACDTVTGGQGTYTDKLIF. In nucleotides, the CDR3 is TGTGCCTGTGACACCGTAACTGGGGGCCAAGGGACGTACACCGATAAACTCATCTTT.

In this sample, this clone turned up a few times. A far larger clone is a single base away, which makes a read error likely. The J gene is TRDJ1, the V gene TRDV2; 10 bases are a match to TRDD3. The CDR3 extends over 17 amino acids. CDR1 and CDR2 (germline): GEAIGNYY, EKD. V lost 5 bases to trimming and J lost 5 bases; unmatched junction nucleotides: 16. CDR3 amino acids: CACGGLGDGRRGDKLIF. The DNA of the CDR3 is TGTGCCTGTGGCGGACTGGGGGATGGTCGGAGGGGAGATAAACTCATCTTT.

This clone turned up a few times. A single base separates this from a much larger clone, so it may be a read error. The sample contains more than one DNA sequence encoding this CDR3. The gene calls are TRDV2 and TRDJ1, with 9 bases matching TRDD3. Germline trimming cut 1 base from V and 3 bases from J; bases unmatched to any gene: 11. Germline-derived CDR1 and CDR2 are GEAIGNYY and EKD. This CDR3 comprises 17 residues. The CDR3 bases are TGTGCCTGTGACACGCTGGGGGATTCTTTGCGGGCCGATAAACTCATCTTT. It specifies CACDTLGDSLRADKLIF.